Listed here are 27 T cell receptor beta chains from one sample, sequenced in a study of blood T cell repertoires in COVID-19. Profiling relied on immunoSEQ multiplex PCR, and the TCRdb table lists in-frame clones only, not all of them. The sample carries about 390,000 clones, around 87% recorded once. The source material was peripheral blood. The receptors here all came from an older woman with COVID-19, enrolled during active disease.

The chain carries TRBV7-8 and TRBJ2-7; TRBD2 matches 9 bases. Germline loops: CDR1 SGHVS, CDR2 FQNEAQ. The CDR3 runs 15 residues. V lost 3 bases and J lost 4; bases outside the gene matches: 7. The CDR3 here is CASSFSGTSLYEQYF. The CDR3 region has the DNA TGTGCCAGCAGCTTCTCCGGGACTAGCTTGTACGAGCAGTACTTC.

This clone was detected once. The CDR3 reads CASNPRGTEAFF. The CDR3 nucleotides are TGTGCCAGCAACCCTAGGGGTACTGAAGCTTTCTTT. The chain couples TRBV6-6 to TRBJ1-1; weak D call: TRBD1 (5 bases). Trimming took off 7 bases at V and 5 bases at J, with 11 bases between the two ends. The germline V gene has CDR1 MNHNY and CDR2 SVGAGI (reference sequence). This CDR3 region has 12 residues.

J is TRBJ1-1 and V is TRBV7-3; TRBD1 might be the D (6 bases). Between the trimmed V and J ends, which lost 5 bases and 2 bases, there was a span of 15 bases. The CDR3 spans 15 residues. The germline V gene encodes CDR1 SGHTA and CDR2 FQGTGA. In nucleotides, the CDR3 is TGTGCCAGCAGCCCCGGGGGGGCGGGAAACACTGAAGCTTTCTTT. Translation: CASSPGGAGNTEAFF.

Worth noting for this clone: Other nucleotide sequences from this sample produce the same CDR3. The chain uses TRBV6-5 and TRBJ2-7; 8 nucleotides match TRBD1. This CDR3 is built from 14 residues. Germline V gene lookup returns CDR1 MNHEY and CDR2 SVGAGI. V dropped 5 bases and J dropped 0; count of bases not matched to a gene: 3. CDR3 bases: TGTGCCAGCAGTCGGACAGGGAGCTCCTACGAGCAGTACTTC. This codes for CASSRTGSSYEQYF.

This clone was seen a few times. V gene TRBV24-1 combines with J gene TRBJ1-5; 9 nucleotides match TRBD1. The V gene end was trimmed by 9 bases and the J gene end by 9 bases; junction bases not matched to a gene: 14. The CDR3 covers 15 residues. Germline V CDR1 and CDR2: KGHDR, SFDVKD. CDR3 bases: TGTGCCACCCGGGACAGGGTGGGAGGCATCGGGCCCCAGCATTTT. Translating it yields CATRDRVGGIGPQHF.

This sequence joins TRBV9 and TRBJ2-7; D possibly corresponds to TRBD2 (5 bases). The V gene's germline CDR1 is SGDLS and CDR2 YYNGEE. V shed 2 bases and J shed 4 bases, with 16 bases lying between them. The CDR3 length is 15 residues. The CDR3 region is CASSVAGSAVYEQYF. The DNA for the CDR3 is TGTGCCAGCAGCGTGGCGGGCAGTGCGGTTTACGAGCAGTACTTC.

V and J are TRBV29-1 and TRBJ1-2; unclear D gene. Germline values: CDR1 SQVTM, CDR2 ANQGSEA. Trimming cost V 7 bases and J 4 bases, with 13 bases left between them. The CDR3 contains 12 residues. CDR3 region: CSASQRGYGYTF. The CDR3 DNA reads as TGCAGCGCCTCCCAGCGGGGCTATGGCTACACCTTC.

The V and J genes are TRBV28 and TRBJ1-2, with D uncertain. CDR3 length: 13 amino acids. V lost 6 bases, J lost 4 bases, and 12 bases lay in between. Per germline, CDR1 MDHEN and CDR2 SYDVKM. The CDR3 sequence is CASSLAGLYGYTF. In nucleotides, the CDR3 is TGTGCCAGCAGCCTGGCGGGTCTCTATGGCTACACCTTC.

This chain uses TRBV3-1 (or the pseudogene TRBV3-2) with TRBJ2-5; 10 positions agree with TRBD2. The germline V gene has CDR1 LGHDT and CDR2 YNNKEL (reference sequence). V lost 6 bases, J lost 5 bases, and 9 bases stayed unmatched. The CDR3 has 15 residues. The CDR3 region is CASSPSGGAGETQYF. CDR3 bases: TGTGCCAGCAGTCCAAGCGGGGGGGCTGGCGAGACCCAGTACTTC.

V and J are TRBV12-3 or TRBV12-4 and TRBJ1-2; D not certain. V was pared by 1 base and J by 7 bases, with 7 bases between. The CDR3 sequence is 12 residues long. DNA of the CDR3: TGTGCCAGCAGTTTAGAGCGGAGTGGCTACACCTTC. It yields the protein CASSLERSGYTF.

V is TRBV7-3 and J is TRBJ2-7; D remains ambiguous. Trimming removed 7 bases at V and 2 bases at J, with 12 bases between. Germline values: CDR1 SGHTA, CDR2 FQGTGA. The CDR3 has 13 residues. CDR3 sequence: CASTPTEAYEQYF. CDR3 DNA: TGTGCCAGCACCCCTACTGAGGCCTACGAGCAGTACTTC. Variable domain in full (rest from reference TRBV7-3 and TRBJ2-7): GAGVSQTPSNKVTEKGKYVELRCDPISGHTALYWYRQSLGQGPEFLIYFQGTGAADDSGLPNDRFFAVRPEGSVSTLKIQRTERGDSAVYLCASTPTEAYEQYFGPGTRLTVT.

The V and J genes are TRBV12-3 or TRBV12-4 and TRBJ1-2; D may be TRBD1 (5 bases). This CDR3 is 13 amino acids long. Trimming cost V 3 bases and J 8 bases, with 13 bases left between them. The CDR3 is CASSFVGAGGYTF. The CDR3, as DNA: TGTGCCAGCAGTTTTGTGGGCGCAGGGGGCTACACCTTC.

CDR3 in DNA: TGTGCCAGTAGTCGGATAGCGGGGGGCCAATCAGATACGCAGTATTTT. Amino acids: CASSRIAGGQSDTQYF. The rearrangement joins TRBV19 to TRBJ2-3, with TRBD2 matching 10 bases. CDR1 is LNHDA, CDR2 SQIVND, per germline (reference sequence). CDR3 length: 16 residues. Trimming at V came to 5 bases and at J to 4 bases, leaving 9 bases not matched to a gene.

This rearrangement joins TRBV6-5 to TRBJ1-2; 7 nucleotides agree with TRBD1. The germline gives CDR1 MNHEY, CDR2 SVGAGI. The CDR3 is 14 amino acids. V gave up 6 bases and J gave up 0 bases; unmatched junction bases: 4. CDR3 region: CASRNRGSNYGYTF. In nucleotides, the CDR3 is TGTGCCAGCAGGAACAGGGGATCTAACTATGGCTACACCTTC.

This chain connects TRBV10-3 to TRBJ1-5; weak D call: TRBD1 (6 bases). Trimming took off 5 bases at V and 1 base at J, with 6 bases between the two ends. Per the germline V gene, CDR1 is ENHRY and CDR2 is SYGVKD. The CDR3 is made up of 13 amino acids. The CDR3 loop is CAISQGSNQPQHF. Here the CDR3 DNA reads TGTGCCATCAGTCAGGGGAGCAATCAGCCCCAGCATTTT.

The chain links TRBV4-1 to TRBJ1-1; D gene ambiguous. The germline V gene encodes CDR1 MGHRA and CDR2 YSYEKL. V lost 1 base and J lost 13, with 16 bases in between. This CDR3 has 13 residues. CDR3 residues: CASSQAPGFGGFF. The CDR3 nucleotides read TGCGCCAGCAGCCAAGCTCCAGGTTTCGGTGGTTTCTTT.

This clone has a handful of counts. The chain couples TRBV29-1 to TRBJ2-7; maybe TRBD1 (5 bases). The V gene lost 5 bases and the J gene lost 1 base, with 12 bases spanning the gap. Germline lookup yields CDR1 SQVTM and CDR2 ANQGSEA. The CDR3 loop spans 13 amino acids. Here the CDR3 DNA reads TGCAGCGTTTACATTCAGGGATCCTACGAGCAGTACTTC. It yields the protein CSVYIQGSYEQYF.

The CDR3 loop is CASSLSQPGGRGYTF. As DNA, the CDR3 is TGTGCCAGCAGTTTATCCCAACCTGGAGGGAGAGGCTACACCTTC. This chain uses TRBV28 with TRBJ1-2; unclear D gene. This CDR3 has 15 amino acids. The V end was cut by 1 base, the J end by 8 bases, with 17 bases between. CDR1 and CDR2 (germline): MDHEN, SYDVKM.

This clone was seen only once. The V gene is TRBV11-3, the J gene TRBJ2-7; D call uncertain. With 5 bases removed from V and 4 bases from J, the gap between germline ends came to 12 bases. CDR1 is SGHNT and CDR2 is YENEEA in the germline V gene. This CDR3 has 13 amino acids. CDR3 DNA: TGTGCCAGCAGCCCTAGGCAAGGATACGAGCAGTACTTC. This codes for CASSPRQGYEQYF.

A word on this clone: The same CDR3 arises from other DNA sequences in this sample as well. The rearrangement joins TRBV6-5 to TRBJ2-7, with TRBD1 matching over 9 bases. After removal of 3 bases from V and 3 bases from J, the junction contained 3 bases not matched to a gene. The germline gives CDR1 MNHEY, CDR2 SVGAGI. The CDR3 sequence is 14 residues long. CDR3 sequence (DNA): TGTGCCAGCAGTTATCGACAGGGGGGCTACGAGCAGTACTTC. Its translation: CASSYRQGGYEQYF.

This clone has just a few counts. This CDR3 reads CATVVRDKNEKLFF. CDR3 in DNA: TGTGCCACGGTTGTCCGGGACAAAAATGAAAAACTGTTTTTT. The chain couples TRBV6-5 to TRBJ1-4; perhaps TRBD1 as D (6 bases). V shed 10 bases and J shed 5 bases, with 17 bases lying between them. The CDR3 spans 14 residues. Germline loops: CDR1 MNHEY, CDR2 SVGAGI.

V is TRBV28 and J is TRBJ1-2; the match to TRBD1 covers 7 bases. Germline V CDR1 and CDR2: MDHEN, SYDVKM. The junction had 5 bases not matched to a gene; V was cut back by 6 bases and J by 1 base. The CDR3 has 14 residues. The CDR3 coding sequence is TGTGCCAGCAGAGCCGGGACAGTTAACTATGGCTACACCTTC. Translation gives CASRAGTVNYGYTF.

This clone was seen more than once but under ten times. The chain carries TRBV7-9 and TRBJ2-1; TRBD1 matches at 11 bases. The trim removed 4 bases at V and 4 bases at J, leaving 9 bases unmatched. There are 17 residues in the CDR3. CDR1 is SEHNR and CDR2 is FQNEAQ in the germline V gene (reference sequence). The CDR3 here is CASSSNTGTGGYNEQFF. The CDR3 region has the DNA TGTGCCAGCAGCTCCAATACCGGGACAGGGGGGTACAATGAGCAGTTCTTC.

The chain links TRBV3-1 (or the pseudogene TRBV3-2) to TRBJ2-6; TRBD1 agrees at 8 bases. J gave up 3 bases and V 4 bases, and 14 bases lay outside the gene matches. The CDR3 sequence is 19 residues long. The germline V gene has CDR1 LGHDT and CDR2 YNNKEL (reference sequence). In nucleotides, the CDR3 is TGTGCCAGCAGCCCTATCGGGACAGGATTTCTGTATGGGGCCAACGTCCTGACTTTC. It yields the protein CASSPIGTGFLYGANVLTF.

V gene TRBV15 combines with J gene TRBJ1-1, with 10 bases that match TRBD1. With 3 bases clipped from V and 9 bases from J, the junction kept 4 bases outside the gene matches. Germline V lookup: CDR1 LNHNV, CDR2 YYDKDF (reference sequence). The CDR3 consists of 13 residues. The CDR3 coding sequence is TGTGCCACCAGCAGTGGACAGGGGGTTCAAGCTTTCTTT. Residues: CATSSGQGVQAFF.

A word on this clone: Within the sample, other DNA sequences also encode this same CDR3. The CDR3: CASSFGSGTEAFF. The CDR3 coding sequence is TGTGCCAGCAGTTTTGGGAGTGGCACTGAAGCTTTCTTT. The chain is built from TRBV12-3 or TRBV12-4 and TRBJ1-1; D is unresolved. Trimming cost V 3 bases and J 4 bases, with 9 bases left between them. This CDR3 comprises 13 residues.

The chain carries TRBV28 and TRBJ1-1; TRBD1 is a possible D gene (6 bases). V gave up 3 bases and J gave up 0 bases, with 11 bases separating them. There are 15 residues in the CDR3. CDR1 and CDR2 (germline): MDHEN, SYDVKM. For the CDR3, the DNA is TGTGCCAGCAGTTTGGGACAAATAATGAACACTGAAGCTTTCTTT. Residues: CASSLGQIMNTEAFF.